The 14 T cell receptor beta chains presented below share a single source sample, sequenced in a study of T-cell memory formation after mild COVID-19. TCRdb fed the 5' RACE reads into MiXCR, producing one record per CDR3 protein. The sample shows about 350,000 distinct CDR3 sequences, around 30% of them seen only once. Sequencing input: PBMCs or a T cell subset sorted from them (not recorded which). The receptors here all came from an adult woman who had mild COVID-19 (a few samples of this study predate the infection). Cell type and time point are not known.

V and J are TRBV5-1 and TRBJ2-3; 10 positions agree with TRBD1. CDR3 length: 16 residues. The junction had 5 bases not matched to a gene; V was cut back by 4 bases and J by 0 bases. Germline CDR1 reads SGHRS; CDR2 reads YFSETQ. The CDR3 protein is CASSRLGQGSTDTQYF. CDR3 DNA sequence: TGCGCCAGCAGCCGACTGGGACAGGGGAGCACAGATACGCAGTATTTT.

This clonotype came up a few times. The chain recombines TRBV6-6 with TRBJ2-7, with D maybe TRBD1 (5 bases). Germline assignment: CDR1 MNHNY and CDR2 SVGAGI (reference sequence). V was cut by 2 bases and J by 6 bases, with 20 bases left in between. The CDR3 contains 16 residues. CDR3 nucleotides: TGTGCCAGCAGTTACCATTTTCCAGGGATCGTTCCCGAGCAGTACTTC. Its translation: CASSYHFPGIVPEQYF.

Only a few counts were recorded for this clonotype. The rearrangement links TRBV6-1 to TRBJ2-7; D is tentatively TRBD1 or TRBD2 (5 bases each). The CDR3 is 16 residues long. Germline CDR1 is MNHNS and CDR2 is SASEGT. Trimming pared 6 bases from V and 6 bases from J, leaving 24 bases between. DNA for the CDR3: TGTGCCAGCAGGGAGAGCACGGGACCGCTGAGTTCCGAGCAGTACTTC. It translates to CASRESTGPLSSEQYF.

J is TRBJ2-4 and V is TRBV11-2, with TRBD2 matching 9 bases. Germline values: CDR1 SGHAT, CDR2 FQNNGV. After removal of 5 bases from V and 1 base from J, the junction contained 6 bases not matched to a gene. This CDR3 comprises 16 residues. The CDR3, as DNA: TGTGCCAGCAGCCCCCTAGCGGGACCGGCCAAAAACATTCAGTACTTC. Its translation is CASSPLAGPAKNIQYF.

This rearrangement joins TRBV20-1 to TRBJ2-5, with 9 bases that match TRBD2. CDR1 and CDR2 from the germline V gene are DFQATT and SNEGSKA (reference sequence). V lost 0 bases to trimming and J lost 5 bases; unmatched junction nucleotides: 7. This CDR3 is built from 15 residues. The CDR3 nucleotides are TGCAGTGCTAGAGATGGGTCTAGCGGGGAGGAGACCCAGTACTTC. This gives the protein CSARDGSSGEETQYF.

This chain joins TRBV5-1 and TRBJ1-1; the D gene is possibly TRBD1 (6 bases). V lost 2 bases and J 1 base, leaving 15 bases between the germline ends. The CDR3 covers 16 residues. The germline gives CDR1 SGHRS, CDR2 YFSETQ. CDR3 in amino acids: CASSFLGGAENTEAFF. CDR3 nucleotides: TGCGCCAGCAGCTTCCTAGGGGGGGCCGAGAACACTGAAGCTTTCTTT.

This clonotype occurred a few times. In DNA form, the CDR3 reads TGTGCCAGCAGCTTAATGGGACAGCCGCAAGAGACCCAGTACTTC. This translates into CASSLMGQPQETQYF. The chain couples TRBV7-3 to TRBJ2-5; TRBD1 matches at 7 bases. The V gene end was trimmed by 1 base and the J gene end by 2 bases; junction bases not matched to a gene: 4. From germline, CDR1 is SGHTA and CDR2 FQGTGA. The length of the CDR3 is 15 residues. Filled out from reference TRBV7-3 and TRBJ2-5, the complete variable domain reads GAGVSQTPSNKVTEKGKYVELRCDPISGHTALYWYRQSLGQGPEFLIYFQGTGAADDSGLPNDRFFAVRPEGSVSTLKIQRTERGDSAVYLCASSLMGQPQETQYFGPGTRLLVL.

This clonotype occurred a few times. The chain couples TRBV6-6 to TRBJ1-2; 9 bases are shared with TRBD1. The germline gives CDR1 MNHNY, CDR2 SVGAGI (reference sequence). The CDR3 extends over 16 amino acids. The J segment lost 6 bases and the V segment lost 5 bases, leaving 13 bases of the junction unmatched. The CDR3 nucleotides are TGTGCCAGCAGTCATGGGACAGGGCGAGATAGCAATGGCTACACCTTC. The encoded protein is CASSHGTGRDSNGYTF.

The CDR3 coding sequence is TGTGCCACCAGTGGGCCCTCAGCTGGCGGGGAGCTGTTTTTT. This encodes CATSGPSAGGELFF. The chain uses TRBV24-1 and TRBJ2-2; D remains ambiguous. Trimming shortened V by 5 bases and J by 7 bases, and 13 bases separated the two germline ends. From germline, CDR1 is KGHDR and CDR2 SFDVKD. The length of the CDR3 is 14 residues.

The CDR3 coding sequence is TGTGCCAGCAGTTCCACTCCCCTGGGGCTAGCGGGAGGGCCGACAGATACGCAGTATTTT. Translation: CASSSTPLGLAGGPTDTQYF. The J gene is TRBJ2-3, the V gene TRBV12-3 or TRBV12-4; TRBD2 agrees at 12 bases. After removal of 4 bases from V and 3 bases from J, the junction contained 17 bases not matched to a gene. The CDR3 runs 20 residues.

This clonotype appeared a few times. The J gene is TRBJ2-1, the V gene TRBV4-1; 9 nucleotides agree with TRBD2. The germline V gene encodes CDR1 MGHRA and CDR2 YSYEKL. The J segment lost 6 bases and the V segment lost 2 bases, leaving 11 bases of the junction unmatched. This CDR3 comprises 17 residues. The CDR3 DNA reads as TGCGCCAGCAGCCAAAGTTGGCGGGGGGGGCTCCTCAATGAGCAGTTCTTC. Translation: CASSQSWRGGLLNEQFF.

This clonotype was seen more than once but under ten times. The V call is TRBV15, the J call TRBJ1-1; no clear D. Germline V gene data show CDR1 as LNHNV and CDR2 as YYDKDF (reference sequence). The CDR3 is 14 residues long. Between the trimmed V and J ends, which lost 6 bases and 3 bases, there was a span of 14 bases. The CDR3 spells CATSKGWRDTEAFF. The CDR3 bases are TGTGCCACCAGTAAAGGGTGGAGGGACACTGAAGCTTTCTTT.

There are a few counts of this clonotype. This chain connects TRBV12-3 or TRBV12-4 to TRBJ2-5; 11 nucleotides match TRBD2. V was clipped by 6 bases and J by 0 bases; unmatched bases: 6. The CDR3 length is 16 residues. This chain's CDR3 is CASSFGTSGNQETQYF. CDR3 nucleotides: TGTGCCAGCAGCTTTGGGACTAGCGGAAACCAAGAGACCCAGTACTTC.

The rearrangement links TRBV7-9 to TRBJ2-5; 7 bases are a match to TRBD1. The germline V gene encodes CDR1 SEHNR and CDR2 FQNEAQ (reference sequence). This CDR3 has 15 amino acids. The V gene end was trimmed by 6 bases and the J gene end by 1 base; junction bases not matched to a gene: 8. The CDR3 DNA reads TGTGCCAGCAGTCCAATCGGGACAGCCCAAGAGACCCAGTACTTC. It specifies CASSPIGTAQETQYF.